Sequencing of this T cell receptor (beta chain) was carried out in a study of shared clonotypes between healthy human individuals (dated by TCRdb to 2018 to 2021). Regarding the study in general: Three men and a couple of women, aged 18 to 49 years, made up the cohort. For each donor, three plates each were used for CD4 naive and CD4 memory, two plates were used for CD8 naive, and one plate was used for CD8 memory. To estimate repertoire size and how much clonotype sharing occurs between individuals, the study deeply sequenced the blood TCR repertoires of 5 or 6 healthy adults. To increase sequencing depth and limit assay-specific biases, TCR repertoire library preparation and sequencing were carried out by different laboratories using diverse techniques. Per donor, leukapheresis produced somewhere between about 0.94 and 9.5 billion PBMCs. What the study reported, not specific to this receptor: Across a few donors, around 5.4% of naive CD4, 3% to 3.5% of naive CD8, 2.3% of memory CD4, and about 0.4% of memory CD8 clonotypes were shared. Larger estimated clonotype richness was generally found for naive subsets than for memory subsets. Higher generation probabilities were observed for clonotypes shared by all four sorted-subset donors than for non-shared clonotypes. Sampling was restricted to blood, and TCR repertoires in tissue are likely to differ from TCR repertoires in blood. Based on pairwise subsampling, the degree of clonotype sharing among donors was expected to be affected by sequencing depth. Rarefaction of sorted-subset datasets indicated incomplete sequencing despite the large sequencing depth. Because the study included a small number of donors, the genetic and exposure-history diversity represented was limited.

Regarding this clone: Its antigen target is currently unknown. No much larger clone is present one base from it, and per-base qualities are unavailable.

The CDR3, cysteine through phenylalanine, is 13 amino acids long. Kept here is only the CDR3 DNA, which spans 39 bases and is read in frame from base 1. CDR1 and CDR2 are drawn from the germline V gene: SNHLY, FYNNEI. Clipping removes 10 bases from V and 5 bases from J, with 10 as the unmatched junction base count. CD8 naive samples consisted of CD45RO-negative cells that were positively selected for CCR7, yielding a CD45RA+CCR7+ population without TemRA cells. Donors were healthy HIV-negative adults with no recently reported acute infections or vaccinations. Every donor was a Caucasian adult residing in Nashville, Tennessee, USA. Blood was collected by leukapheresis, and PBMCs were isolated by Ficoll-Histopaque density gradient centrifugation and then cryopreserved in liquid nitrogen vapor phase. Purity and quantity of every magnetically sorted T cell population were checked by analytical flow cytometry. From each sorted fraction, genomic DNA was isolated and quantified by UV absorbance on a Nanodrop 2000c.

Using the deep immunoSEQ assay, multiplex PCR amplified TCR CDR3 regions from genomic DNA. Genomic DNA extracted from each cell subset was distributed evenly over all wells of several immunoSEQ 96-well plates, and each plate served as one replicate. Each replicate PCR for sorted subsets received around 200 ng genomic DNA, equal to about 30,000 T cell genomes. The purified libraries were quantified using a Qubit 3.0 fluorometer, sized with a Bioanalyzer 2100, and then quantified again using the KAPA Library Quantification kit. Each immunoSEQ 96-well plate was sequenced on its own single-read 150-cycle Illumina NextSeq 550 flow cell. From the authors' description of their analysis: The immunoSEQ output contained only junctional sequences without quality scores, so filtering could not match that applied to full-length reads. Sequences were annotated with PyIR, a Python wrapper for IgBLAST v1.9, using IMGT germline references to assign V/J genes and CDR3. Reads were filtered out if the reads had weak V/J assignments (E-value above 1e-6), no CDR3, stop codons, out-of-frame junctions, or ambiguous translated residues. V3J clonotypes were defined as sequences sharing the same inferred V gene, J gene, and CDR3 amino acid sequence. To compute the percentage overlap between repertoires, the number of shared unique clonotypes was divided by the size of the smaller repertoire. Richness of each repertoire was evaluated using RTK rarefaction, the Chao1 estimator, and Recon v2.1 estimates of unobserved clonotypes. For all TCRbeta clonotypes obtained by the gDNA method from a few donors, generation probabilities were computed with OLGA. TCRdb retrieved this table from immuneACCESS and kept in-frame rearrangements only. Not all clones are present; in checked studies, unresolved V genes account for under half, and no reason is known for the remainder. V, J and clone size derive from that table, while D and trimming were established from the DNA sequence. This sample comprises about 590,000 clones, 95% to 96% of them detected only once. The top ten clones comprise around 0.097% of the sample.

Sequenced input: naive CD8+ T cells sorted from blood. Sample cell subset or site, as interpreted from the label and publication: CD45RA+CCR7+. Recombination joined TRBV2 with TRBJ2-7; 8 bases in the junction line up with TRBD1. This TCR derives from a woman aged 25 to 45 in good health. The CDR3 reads CAIEQGDEDEQYF. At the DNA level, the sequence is TGTGCCATCGAACAGGGGGATGAAGACGAGCAGTACTTC.